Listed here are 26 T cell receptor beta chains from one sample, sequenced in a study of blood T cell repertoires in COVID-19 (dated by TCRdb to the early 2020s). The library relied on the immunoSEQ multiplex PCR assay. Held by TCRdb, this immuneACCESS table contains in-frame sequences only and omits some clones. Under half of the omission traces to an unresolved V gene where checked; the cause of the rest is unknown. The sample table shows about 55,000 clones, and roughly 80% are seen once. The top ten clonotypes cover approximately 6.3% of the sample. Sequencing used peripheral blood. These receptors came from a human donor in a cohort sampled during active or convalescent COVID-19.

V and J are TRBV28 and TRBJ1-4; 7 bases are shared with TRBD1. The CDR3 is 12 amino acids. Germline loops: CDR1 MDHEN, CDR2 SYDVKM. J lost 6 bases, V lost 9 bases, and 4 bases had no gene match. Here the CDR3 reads CASTGQHEKLFF. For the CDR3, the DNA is TGTGCCAGTACGGGACAGCATGAAAAACTGTTTTTT.

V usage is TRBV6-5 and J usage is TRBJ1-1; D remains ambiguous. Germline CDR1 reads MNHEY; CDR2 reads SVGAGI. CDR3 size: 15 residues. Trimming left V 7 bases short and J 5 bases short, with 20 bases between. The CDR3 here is CASNSLNLLGTEAFF. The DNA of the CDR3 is TGTGCCAGCAACTCGCTCAACCTCCTAGGTACTGAAGCTTTCTTT.

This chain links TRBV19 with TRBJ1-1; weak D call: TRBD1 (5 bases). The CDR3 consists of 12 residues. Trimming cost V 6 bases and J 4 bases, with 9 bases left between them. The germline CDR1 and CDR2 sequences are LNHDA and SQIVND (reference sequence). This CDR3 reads CASRVGGTEAFF. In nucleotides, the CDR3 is TGTGCCAGTAGGGTGGGGGGCACTGAAGCTTTCTTT. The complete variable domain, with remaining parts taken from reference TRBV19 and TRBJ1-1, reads DGGITQSPKYLFRKEGQNVTLSCEQNLNHDAMYWYRQDPGQGLRLIYYSQIVNDFQKGDIAEGYSVSREKKESFPLTVTSAQKNPTAFYLCASRVGGTEAFFGQGTRLTVV.

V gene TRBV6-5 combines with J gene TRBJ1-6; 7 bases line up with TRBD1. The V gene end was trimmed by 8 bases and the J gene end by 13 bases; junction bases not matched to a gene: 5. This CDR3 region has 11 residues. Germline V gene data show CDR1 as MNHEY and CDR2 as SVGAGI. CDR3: CASGDRVPLHF. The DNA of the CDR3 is TGTGCCAGCGGAGACAGGGTTCCCCTCCACTTT.

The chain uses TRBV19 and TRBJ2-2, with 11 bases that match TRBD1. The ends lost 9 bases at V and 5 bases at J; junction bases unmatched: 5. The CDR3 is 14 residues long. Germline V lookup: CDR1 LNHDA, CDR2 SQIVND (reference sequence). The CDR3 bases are TGTGCCAGCAGGGACAGGGGGGAAACCGGGGAGCTGTTTTTT. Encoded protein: CASRDRGETGELFF.

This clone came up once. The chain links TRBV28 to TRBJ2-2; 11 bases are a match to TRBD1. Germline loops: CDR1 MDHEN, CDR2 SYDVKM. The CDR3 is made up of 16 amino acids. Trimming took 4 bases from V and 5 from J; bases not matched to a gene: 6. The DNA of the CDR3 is TGTGCCAGCAGTTCGGGACAGGGGGGGAAAACCGGGGAGCTGTTTTTT. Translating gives CASSSGQGGKTGELFF.

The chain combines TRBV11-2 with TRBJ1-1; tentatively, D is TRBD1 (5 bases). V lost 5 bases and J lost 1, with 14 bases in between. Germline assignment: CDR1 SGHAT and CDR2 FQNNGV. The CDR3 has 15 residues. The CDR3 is CASSPAGLANTEAFF. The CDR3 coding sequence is TGTGCCAGCAGCCCAGCGGGACTGGCGAACACTGAAGCTTTCTTT.

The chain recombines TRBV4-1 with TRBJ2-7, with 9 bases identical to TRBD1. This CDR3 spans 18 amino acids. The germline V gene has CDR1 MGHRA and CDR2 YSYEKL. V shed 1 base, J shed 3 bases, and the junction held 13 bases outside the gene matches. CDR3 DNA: TGCGCCAGCAGCCAAGTACTCTCGCTCGGGACAGGGAACTACGAGCAGTACTTC. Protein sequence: CASSQVLSLGTGNYEQYF.

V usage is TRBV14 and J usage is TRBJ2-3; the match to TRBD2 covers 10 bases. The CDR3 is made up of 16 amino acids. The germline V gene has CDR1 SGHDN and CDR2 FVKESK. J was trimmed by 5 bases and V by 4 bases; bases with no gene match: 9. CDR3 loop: CASSPQRGGRIDTQYF. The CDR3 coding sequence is TGTGCCAGCAGCCCCCAGCGGGGGGGCCGGATAGATACGCAGTATTTT.

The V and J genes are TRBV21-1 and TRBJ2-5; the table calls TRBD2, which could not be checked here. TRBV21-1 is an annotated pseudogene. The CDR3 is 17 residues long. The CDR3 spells CASSAKVEGEGGETQYF. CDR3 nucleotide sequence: TGTGCCAGCAGCGCCAAGGTGGAGGGGGAGGGAGGGGAGACCCAGTACTTC.

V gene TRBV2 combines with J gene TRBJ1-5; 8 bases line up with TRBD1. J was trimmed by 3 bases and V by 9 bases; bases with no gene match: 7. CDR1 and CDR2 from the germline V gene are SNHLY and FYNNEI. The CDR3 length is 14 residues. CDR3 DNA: TGTGCCAGTACTGGACAGGGAATCAATCAGCCCCAGCATTTT. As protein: CASTGQGINQPQHF.

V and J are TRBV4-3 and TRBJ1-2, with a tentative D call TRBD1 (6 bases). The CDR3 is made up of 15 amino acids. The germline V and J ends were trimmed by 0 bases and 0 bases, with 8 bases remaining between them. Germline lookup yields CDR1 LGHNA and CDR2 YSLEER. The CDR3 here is CASSQDQGSNYGYTF. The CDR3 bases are TGCGCCAGCAGCCAAGATCAGGGGTCTAACTATGGCTACACCTTC.

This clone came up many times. CDR3 amino acids: CASSLATYGASGGTGTQYF. The CDR3 DNA is TGTGCCAGCAGCTTAGCGACGTACGGGGCTAGCGGGGGGACGGGGACCCAGTACTTC. The chain employs TRBV7-2 and TRBJ2-5; 11 positions agree with TRBD2. V was pared by 0 bases and J by 7 bases, with 16 bases of the junction left unmatched. Germline CDR1 SGHTA, CDR2 FQGNSA. The CDR3 covers 19 residues.

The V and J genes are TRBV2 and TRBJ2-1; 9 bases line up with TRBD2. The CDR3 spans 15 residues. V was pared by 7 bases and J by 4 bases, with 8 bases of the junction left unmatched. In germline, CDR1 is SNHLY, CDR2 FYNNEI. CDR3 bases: TGTGCCAGCAATCCCAGCGGGGGGTCTTACAATGAGCAGTTCTTC. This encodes CASNPSGGSYNEQFF.

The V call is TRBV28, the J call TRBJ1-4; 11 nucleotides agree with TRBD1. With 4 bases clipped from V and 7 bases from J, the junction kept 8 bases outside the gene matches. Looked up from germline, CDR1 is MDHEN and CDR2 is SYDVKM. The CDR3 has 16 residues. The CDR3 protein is CASSWPGQGVGEKLFF. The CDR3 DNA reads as TGTGCCAGCAGTTGGCCGGGACAGGGGGTTGGTGAAAAACTGTTTTTT.

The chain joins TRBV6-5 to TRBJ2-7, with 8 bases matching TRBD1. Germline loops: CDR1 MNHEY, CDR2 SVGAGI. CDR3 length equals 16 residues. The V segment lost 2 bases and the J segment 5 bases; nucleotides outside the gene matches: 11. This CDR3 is CASSYPSGQGSHEQYF. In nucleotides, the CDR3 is TGTGCCAGCAGTTACCCCTCAGGACAGGGTAGCCACGAGCAGTACTTC.

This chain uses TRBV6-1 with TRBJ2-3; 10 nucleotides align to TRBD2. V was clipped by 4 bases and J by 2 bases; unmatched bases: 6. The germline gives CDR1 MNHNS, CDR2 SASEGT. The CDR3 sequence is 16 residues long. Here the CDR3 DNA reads TGTGCCAGCAGTGGCCTAGCGGGGGCCCCCACAGATACGCAGTATTTT. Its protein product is CASSGLAGAPTDTQYF.

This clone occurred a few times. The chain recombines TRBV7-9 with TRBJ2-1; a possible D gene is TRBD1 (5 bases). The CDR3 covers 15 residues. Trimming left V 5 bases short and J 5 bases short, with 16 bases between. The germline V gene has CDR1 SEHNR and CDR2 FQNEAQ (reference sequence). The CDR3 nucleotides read TGTGCCAGCAGCCAGGCAGGGCAGGTCAACAATGAGCAGTTCTTC. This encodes CASSQAGQVNNEQFF.

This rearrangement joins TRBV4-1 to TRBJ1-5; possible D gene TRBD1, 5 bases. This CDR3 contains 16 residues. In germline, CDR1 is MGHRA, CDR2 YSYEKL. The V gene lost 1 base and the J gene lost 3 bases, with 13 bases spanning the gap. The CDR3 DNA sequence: TGCGCCAGCAGCCAAGGAATCTTCAGGGACAATCAGCCCCAGCATTTT. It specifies CASSQGIFRDNQPQHF.

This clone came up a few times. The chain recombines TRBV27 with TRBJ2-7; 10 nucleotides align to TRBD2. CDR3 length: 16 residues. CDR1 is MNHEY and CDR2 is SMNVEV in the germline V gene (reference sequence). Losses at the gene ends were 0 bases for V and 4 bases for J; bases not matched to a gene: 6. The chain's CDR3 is CASSLSSAGGSYEQYF. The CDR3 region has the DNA TGTGCCAGCAGTTTATCGTCAGCGGGGGGGTCTTACGAGCAGTACTTC.

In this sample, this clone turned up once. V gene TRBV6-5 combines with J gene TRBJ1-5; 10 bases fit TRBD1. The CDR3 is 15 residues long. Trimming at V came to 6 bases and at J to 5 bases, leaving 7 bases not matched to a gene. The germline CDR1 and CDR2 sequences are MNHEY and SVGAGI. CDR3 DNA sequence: TGTGCCAGCAGCACGACAGGGGGCCAAGATCAGCCCCAGCATTTT. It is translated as CASSTTGGQDQPQHF.

As DNA, the CDR3 is TGTGCCAGCAGTTGGACAGATACCACAGATACGCAGTATTTT. Protein: CASSWTDTTDTQYF. This chain links TRBV6-2 or TRBV6-3 with TRBJ2-3; possibly TRBD1 for D (6 bases). CDR1 and CDR2 from the germline V gene are MNHEY and SVGEGT. CDR3 length: 14 amino acids. Trimming removed 4 bases from V and 2 bases from J, with 10 bases in between.

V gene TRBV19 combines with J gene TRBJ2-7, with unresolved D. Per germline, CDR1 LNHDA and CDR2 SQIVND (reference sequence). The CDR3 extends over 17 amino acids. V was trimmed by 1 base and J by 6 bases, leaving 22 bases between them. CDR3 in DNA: TGTGCCAGTAGTATAGCTACCTCGGAGCATGCGCCCGGCGAGCAGTACTTC. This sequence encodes CASSIATSEHAPGEQYF.

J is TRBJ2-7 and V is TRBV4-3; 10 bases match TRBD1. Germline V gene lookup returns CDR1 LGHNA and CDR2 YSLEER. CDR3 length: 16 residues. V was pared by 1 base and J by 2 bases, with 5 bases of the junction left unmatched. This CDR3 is CASSQGYGTGAYEQYF. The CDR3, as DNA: TGCGCCAGCAGCCAAGGATACGGGACAGGGGCCTACGAGCAGTACTTC.

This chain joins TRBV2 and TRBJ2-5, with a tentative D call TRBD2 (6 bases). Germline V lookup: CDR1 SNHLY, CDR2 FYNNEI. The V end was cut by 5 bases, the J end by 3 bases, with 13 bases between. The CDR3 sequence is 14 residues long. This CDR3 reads CASSSGAAEETQYF. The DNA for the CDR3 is TGTGCCAGCAGTTCGGGAGCAGCCGAAGAGACCCAGTACTTC.

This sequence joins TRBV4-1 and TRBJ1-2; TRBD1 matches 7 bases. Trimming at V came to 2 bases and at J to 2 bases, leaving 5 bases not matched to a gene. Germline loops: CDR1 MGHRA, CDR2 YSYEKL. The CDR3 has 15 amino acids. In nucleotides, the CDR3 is TGCGCCAGCAGCCAACCAGGGGGGCGGAACTATGGCTACACCTTC. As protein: CASSQPGGRNYGYTF.